The 23 T cell receptor beta chains below were found in one sample sequenced in a study of identical twins. Using its own MiXCR run on the 5' RACE reads, TCRdb lists one record per CDR3 protein. The sample has 420,000 or so distinct CDR3 sequences, approximately 18% seen once. Source material: naive T cells sorted from blood. These receptors came from a man over 45 in good health.

This clonotype was found a few times. The chain links TRBV7-2 to TRBJ2-5; D ambiguous. The V end lost 2 bases, the J end lost 1 base, and 8 bases lay between the germline ends. The V gene's germline CDR1 is SGHTA and CDR2 FQGNSA. The CDR3 extends over 14 amino acids. CDR3 protein: CASSLLRTQETQYF. Written as DNA, the CDR3 is TGTGCCAGCAGCTTATTACGGACCCAAGAGACCCAGTACTTC.

The V call is TRBV3-1, the J call TRBJ2-1; D may be TRBD2 (5 bases). V dropped 4 bases and J dropped 4 bases, with 17 bases sitting between them. The germline CDR1 and CDR2 sequences are LGHDT and YNNKEL (reference sequence). The CDR3 is made up of 16 amino acids. CDR3 amino acids: CASSPWERAAYNEQFF. CDR3 sequence (DNA): TGTGCCAGCAGCCCCTGGGAGCGAGCCGCGTACAATGAGCAGTTCTTC.

The V call is TRBV29-1, the J call TRBJ2-1; no definite D call. The length of the CDR3 is 8 residues. The germline V gene encodes CDR1 SQVTM and CDR2 ANQGSEA. The CDR3 here is CTDNEQFF. Here the CDR3 DNA reads TGCACCGACAATGAGCAGTTCTTC.

This clonotype was observed many times. The J gene is TRBJ2-3, the V gene TRBV28; D unclear. CDR3 length equals 13 residues. The germline V and J ends were trimmed by 10 bases and 2 bases, with 13 bases remaining between them. Germline values: CDR1 MDHEN, CDR2 SYDVKM. The CDR3 here is CANSGSPTDTQYF. The CDR3 bases are TGTGCCAACTCCGGGTCCCCCACAGATACGCAGTATTTT.

The gene calls are TRBV4-2 and TRBJ2-5, with unresolved D. With 8 bases removed from V and 1 base from J, the gap between germline ends came to 14 bases. The CDR3 has 14 residues. Looked up from germline, CDR1 is LGHNA and CDR2 is YNFKEQ. The DNA for the CDR3 is TGTGCCAGCGCAGTGTCGTCCGGCCAAGAGACCCAGTACTTC. Protein product: CASAVSSGQETQYF.

J is TRBJ2-1 and V is TRBV3-1, with TRBD2 matching over 8 bases. Germline V gives CDR1 LGHDT, CDR2 YNNKEL (reference sequence). The CDR3 totals 16 residues. After removal of 3 bases from V and 9 bases from J, the junction contained 13 bases not matched to a gene. CDR3 nucleotide sequence: TGTGCCAGCAGCCATGGCTTGGGACTAGGTGGCGGTGAGCAGTTCTTC. Translated: CASSHGLGLGGGEQFF.

A few counts support this clonotype. The V gene is TRBV19, the J gene TRBJ2-5; no definite D call. Germline values: CDR1 LNHDA, CDR2 SQIVND (reference sequence). The CDR3 sequence is 14 residues long. V shed 4 bases and J shed 2 bases, with 11 bases lying between them. CDR3 loop: CASSTSASQETQYF. The CDR3 DNA reads as TGTGCCAGTAGTACGTCAGCTTCACAAGAGACCCAGTACTTC.

This rearrangement joins TRBV9 to TRBJ2-1, with D hard to call. Germline lookup yields CDR1 SGDLS and CDR2 YYNGEE. The CDR3 totals 13 residues. V lost 1 base and J lost 9, with 11 bases in between. CDR3 loop: CASSVPGRGEQFF. The CDR3 nucleotides read TGTGCCAGCAGCGTACCTGGGCGCGGTGAGCAGTTCTTC.

This clonotype was found many times. The chain is built from TRBV10-3 and TRBJ2-7, with TRBD1 matching over 7 bases. This CDR3 region has 15 residues. CDR1 is ENHRY, CDR2 SYGVKD, per germline. Trimming took 3 bases from V and 4 from J; bases not matched to a gene: 9. CDR3 sequence: CAISDTGTETYEQYF. The CDR3 bases are TGTGCCATCAGTGACACCGGGACAGAGACGTACGAGCAGTACTTC.

This clonotype was picked up a small number of times. The chain couples TRBV5-1 to TRBJ1-3; D not resolved. The CDR3 extends over 15 amino acids. CDR1 and CDR2 from the germline V gene are SGHRS and YFSETQ. Between the trimmed V and J ends, which lost 0 bases and 0 bases, there was a span of 7 bases. The CDR3 nucleotides read TGCGCCAGCAGCTTGGACGGGCCCTCTGGAAACACCATATATTTT. Residues: CASSLDGPSGNTIYF. Full variable domain (remainder filled in from reference TRBV5-1 and TRBJ1-3): KAGVTQTPRYLIKTRGQQVTLSCSPISGHRSVSWYQQTPGQGLQFLFEYFSETQRNKGNFPGRFSGRQFSNSRSEMNVSTLELGDSALYLCASSLDGPSGNTIYFGEGSWLTVV.

The CDR3 DNA reads as TGTGCCAGCAGCTCCGGACTAGCGGGGGTCTACGAGCAGTACTTC. Encoded protein: CASSSGLAGVYEQYF. The chain combines TRBV12-3 or TRBV12-4 with TRBJ2-7; 13 bases are shared with TRBD2. V trimming: 6 bases; J trimming: 3 bases; junction bases outside the gene matches: 5. The CDR3 is made up of 15 amino acids.

The genes are TRBV6-5 and TRBJ2-7; D possibly corresponds to TRBD2 (6 bases). V lost 4 bases, J lost 0 bases, and 13 bases lay in between. From germline, CDR1 is MNHEY and CDR2 SVGAGI. The CDR3 contains 15 residues. As DNA, the CDR3 is TGTGCCAGCAGTTGGACCGGGACTGGCTCCTACGAGCAGTACTTC. It translates to CASSWTGTGSYEQYF.

The table lists this clonotype with many counts. The chain has TRBV7-9 and TRBJ1-1; the D gene is possibly TRBD1 (5 bases). Germline CDR1 SEHNR, CDR2 FQNEAQ (reference sequence). This CDR3 is 17 amino acids long. The V end was cut by 5 bases, the J end by 2 bases, with 21 bases between. The CDR3 DNA is TGTGCCAGCAGCGGTCTAAGGACACACACTTTTAACACTGAAGCTTTCTTT. Protein: CASSGLRTHTFNTEAFF.

This clonotype was counted many times. The rearrangement links TRBV10-2 to TRBJ1-5, with D unresolved. The CDR3 has 13 amino acids. Germline V CDR1 and CDR2: WSHSY, SAAADI. V lost 4 bases and J 5 bases, leaving 9 bases between the germline ends. CDR3 coding DNA: TGCGCCAGCAGTGGACGTTGGGATCAGCCCCAGCATTTT. Encoded protein: CASSGRWDQPQHF.

This clonotype was recorded a few times. The V and J genes are TRBV6-2 or TRBV6-3 and TRBJ2-1; D tentatively fits TRBD1 or TRBD2 (5 bases each). The CDR3 loop spans 15 amino acids. V was trimmed by 5 bases and J by 6 bases, leaving 17 bases between them. Germline V gene lookup returns CDR1 MNHEY and CDR2 SVGEGT. The CDR3: CASSQLGAPGNEQFF. The CDR3 DNA reads TGTGCCAGCAGTCAACTCGGGGCTCCCGGCAATGAGCAGTTCTTC.

This clonotype turned up a few times. V usage is TRBV3-1 and J usage is TRBJ2-7; 9 nucleotides agree with TRBD1. The CDR3 loop spans 15 amino acids. The J segment lost 2 bases and the V segment lost 1 base, leaving 3 bases of the junction unmatched. The V gene's germline CDR1 is LGHDT and CDR2 YNNKEL (reference sequence). The CDR3 sequence: CASSQATGGPYEQYF. As DNA, the CDR3 is TGTGCCAGCAGCCAAGCGACAGGGGGTCCCTACGAGCAGTACTTC.

This clonotype was recorded at least ten times. The V call is TRBV6-5, the J call TRBJ1-2; 7 bases line up with TRBD1. The CDR3 is 15 residues long. Per the germline V gene, CDR1 is MNHEY and CDR2 is SVGAGI. The V and J ends lost 2 bases and 8 bases, in that order; junction bases with no gene match: 11. The CDR3 region is CASSYRAPDRDGYTF. CDR3 DNA sequence: TGTGCCAGCAGTTACCGGGCCCCAGACAGGGACGGCTACACCTTC.

Only a few counts were recorded for this clonotype. The genes are TRBV5-1 and TRBJ2-6; the D gene is possibly TRBD1 (5 bases). The CDR3 contains 15 residues. The germline V and J ends were trimmed by 4 bases and 4 bases, with 12 bases remaining between them. Germline V gene lookup returns CDR1 SGHRS and CDR2 YFSETQ. The CDR3 region is CASSADTLGANVLTF. The CDR3 DNA sequence: TGCGCCAGCAGCGCGGACACTCTCGGGGCCAACGTCCTGACTTTC.

This sequence joins TRBV12-3 or TRBV12-4 and TRBJ2-7; perhaps TRBD1 as D (6 bases). The CDR3 covers 17 residues. V shed 4 bases and J shed 3 bases, with 22 bases lying between them. The CDR3 loop reads CASSWQGPTLSYYEQYF. The CDR3 nucleotides read TGTGCCAGCAGTTGGCAGGGGCCGACCTTATCTTACTACGAGCAGTACTTC.

There are many counts of this clonotype. V is TRBV5-6 and J is TRBJ1-2, with D perhaps matching TRBD1 (6 bases). Per the germline V gene, CDR1 is SGHDT and CDR2 is YYEEEE. The CDR3 is 15 amino acids. Deletions cut 0 bases from V and 0 bases from J, with 9 bases between. The CDR3 loop is CASSLAGETNYGYTF. The CDR3 region has the DNA TGTGCCAGCAGCTTGGCAGGGGAGACTAACTATGGCTACACCTTC.

This sequence joins TRBV7-9 and TRBJ1-5, with no clear D. V lost 5 bases to trimming and J lost 5 bases, with 13 bases between them. The CDR3 totals 14 residues. The germline gives CDR1 SEHNR, CDR2 FQNEAQ (reference sequence). The CDR3 DNA sequence: TGTGCCAGCAGCCTCACGGACGGCTATCAGCCCCAGCATTTT. Translated: CASSLTDGYQPQHF. The entire variable domain, with the rest obtained from reference TRBV7-9 and TRBJ1-5, is as follows: DTGVSQNPRHKITKRGQNVTFRCDPISEHNRLYWYRQTLGQGPEFLTYFQNEAQLEKSRLLSDRFSAERPKGSFSTLEIQRTEQGDSAMYLCASSLTDGYQPQHFGDGTRLSIL.

This clonotype came up many times. The chain uses TRBV28 and TRBJ1-2; TRBD1 might be the D (6 bases). V lost 5 bases and J lost 3, with 13 bases in between. Germline V CDR1 and CDR2: MDHEN, SYDVKM. The CDR3 sequence is 14 residues long. The CDR3 sequence is CASSPLGTYYGYTF. In nucleotides, the CDR3 is TGTGCCAGCAGTCCCTTGGGGACATACTATGGCTACACCTTC.

This clonotype came up a few times. The V and J genes are TRBV6-1 and TRBJ2-1, with D possibly matching TRBD2 (5 bases). The CDR3 is made up of 15 amino acids. V gave up 6 bases and J gave up 7 bases, with 19 bases separating them. Germline V CDR1 and CDR2: MNHNS, SASEGT. The DNA for the CDR3 is TGTGCCAGCAGCCCTCTGGCGATCAAGCGGAATGAGCAGTTCTTC. Amino acid sequence: CASSPLAIKRNEQFF.